The 28 T cell receptor beta chains reported below all come from one sample, sequenced in a study of cytomegalovirus exposure and HLA in healthy donors. PCR used 60 Vbeta primers and 13 Jbeta primers. Sequenced by immunoSEQ multiplex PCR; TCRdb stores in-frame clones only, minus some. The repertoire holds 95,000 to 150,000 clones, with 55% to 65% as singletons. Sequenced material: PBMCs. Every receptor here comes from a man aged 35-49 years in good health and CMV-seropositive.

For the CDR3, the DNA is TGTGCCAGCAGCGAGGGCCCGGTCTACGAGCAGTACTTC. This translates into CASSEGPVYEQYF. The V gene is TRBV7-3, the J gene TRBJ2-7, with a weak D call TRBD2 (5 bases). The V and J ends lost 5 bases and 3 bases respectively, with 11 bases between them. Germline V lookup: CDR1 SGHTA, CDR2 FQGTGA. The CDR3 runs 13 residues.

This clone came up a few times. The chain recombines TRBV6-6 with TRBJ1-5; the D gene is possibly TRBD1 (6 bases). The V end was cut by 2 bases, the J end by 6 bases, with 14 bases between. The CDR3 totals 15 residues. Germline V gene sequence: CDR1 MNHNY, CDR2 SVGAGI (reference sequence). CDR3 in DNA: TGTGCCAGCAGTTACGCCAGGGGAAGTAGTCAGCCCCAGCATTTT. Protein: CASSYARGSSQPQHF.

This clone was seen a handful of times. The rearrangement links TRBV28 to TRBJ1-6; 8 nucleotides align to TRBD1. CDR3 length equals 14 residues. The germline V gene has CDR1 MDHEN and CDR2 SYDVKM. The ends lost 8 bases at V and 6 bases at J; junction bases unmatched: 6. The CDR3 loop is CASQWDRSNSPLHF. The CDR3 DNA reads TGTGCCAGCCAATGGGACAGGTCTAATTCACCCCTCCACTTT.

This clone has a handful of counts. The chain has TRBV6-5 and TRBJ1-1; D is possibly TRBD1 (5 bases). CDR3 length: 13 residues. The germline V gene encodes CDR1 MNHEY and CDR2 SVGAGI. With 0 bases removed from V and 4 bases from J, the gap between germline ends came to 6 bases. The CDR3 spells CASSYSGGTEAFF. CDR3 in DNA: TGTGCCAGCAGTTACTCGGGGGGCACTGAAGCTTTCTTT.

The V gene is TRBV2, the J gene TRBJ2-1, with 10 nucleotides matching TRBD1. CDR1 is SNHLY and CDR2 is FYNNEI in the germline V gene. This CDR3 has 15 residues. With 5 bases clipped from V and 7 bases from J, the junction kept 8 bases outside the gene matches. CDR3 nucleotides: TGTGCCAGCAGTTTACCGGGACAGGGGACAAATGAGCAGTTCTTC. It codes for CASSLPGQGTNEQFF.

This clone was recorded a few times. This chain uses TRBV10-1 with TRBJ2-2, with 10 bases that match TRBD2. Germline trimming cut 3 bases from V and 5 bases from J; bases unmatched to any gene: 3. CDR3 length: 15 amino acids. Germline V CDR1 and CDR2: WNHNN, SYGVQD (reference sequence). The CDR3 reads CASSDVSGGTGELFF. DNA of the CDR3: TGCGCCAGCAGTGATGTTAGCGGGGGGACCGGGGAGCTGTTTTTT.

The rearrangement uses TRBV2 and TRBJ2-5; D might be TRBD2 (5 bases). Germline CDR1 and CDR2: SNHLY and FYNNEI. Trimming cost V 8 bases and J 4 bases, with 17 bases left between them. The CDR3 spans 14 residues. The chain's CDR3 is CASPTDSMPETQYF. The CDR3 bases are TGTGCCAGCCCCACGGACTCAATGCCAGAGACCCAGTACTTC.

This clone showed up just once. The chain is built from TRBV14 and TRBJ1-5; D uncertain. Per germline, CDR1 SGHDN and CDR2 FVKESK. The CDR3 has 15 residues. Trimming pared 0 bases from V and 3 bases from J, leaving 9 bases between. CDR3 bases: TGTGCCAGCAGCCAAGATGGGCTTTACAATCAGCCCCAGCATTTT. This codes for CASSQDGLYNQPQHF.

This chain joins TRBV2 and TRBJ1-6, with 7 bases aligning to TRBD1. Germline V gene data show CDR1 as SNHLY and CDR2 as FYNNEI. The CDR3 runs 14 residues. J gave up 9 bases and V 3 bases, and 5 bases lay outside the gene matches. Here the CDR3 reads CASSDEGAISPLHF. The CDR3 nucleotides read TGTGCCAGCAGTGACGAGGGGGCTATTTCACCCCTCCACTTT.

In regard to this clone: The sample carries other DNA sequences with the same CDR3. The chain recombines TRBV5-6 with TRBJ2-3, with 8 bases aligning to TRBD2. The trim removed 1 base at V and 0 bases at J, leaving 4 bases unmatched. The CDR3 spans 16 residues. Germline V gene sequence: CDR1 SGHDT, CDR2 YYEEEE. The CDR3 loop is CASSLTLAGSTDTQYF. Written as DNA, the CDR3 is TGTGCCAGCAGCTTGACCTTAGCGGGAAGCACAGATACGCAGTATTTT.

This clone appeared a few times. V gene TRBV9 combines with J gene TRBJ2-5; D unclear. CDR1 is SGDLS and CDR2 is YYNGEE in the germline V gene. The CDR3 runs to 14 residues. V lost 0 bases and J lost 5, with 11 bases in between. CDR3 in amino acids: CASSVGSFQETQYF. The DNA of the CDR3 is TGTGCCAGCAGCGTAGGATCCTTCCAGGAGACCCAGTACTTC.

This clone was seen only a few times. Other DNA sequences in the same sample also yield this CDR3. This chain joins TRBV29-1 and TRBJ1-1, with D possibly TRBD1 on 5 matching bases. Trimming removed 3 bases from V and 4 bases from J, with 9 bases in between. Germline V gene data show CDR1 as SQVTM and CDR2 as ANQGSEA. The CDR3 runs 12 residues. CDR3 sequence: CSVEGQGTEAFF. The CDR3 DNA follows: TGCAGCGTTGAGGGCCAGGGCACTGAAGCTTTCTTT.

The chain employs TRBV6-5 and TRBJ2-7; 7 bases align to TRBD1. The ends lost 2 bases at V and 0 bases at J; junction bases unmatched: 1. CDR3 length equals 14 residues. Germline CDR1 reads MNHEY; CDR2 reads SVGAGI. CDR3 bases: TGTGCCAGCAGTTACCGGGACAGCTCCTACGAGCAGTACTTC. Amino acids: CASSYRDSSYEQYF.

This chain connects TRBV2 to TRBJ2-6; 7 nucleotides align to TRBD1. The germline V gene encodes CDR1 SNHLY and CDR2 FYNNEI. V was pared by 6 bases and J by 1 base, with 9 bases of the junction left unmatched. The CDR3 length is 17 residues. CDR3 nucleotide sequence: TGTGCCAGCAGGACAGGGTGGCTGAGATCTGGGGCCAACGTCCTGACTTTC. Protein: CASRTGWLRSGANVLTF.

This clone was observed a handful of times. The V and J genes are TRBV11-2 and TRBJ2-4; 7 bases are a match to TRBD1. The CDR3 contains 14 residues. V lost 2 bases and J lost 8; bases outside the gene matches: 6. The germline V gene has CDR1 SGHAT and CDR2 FQNNGV. Written as DNA, the CDR3 is TGTGCCAGCAGCTTATACAGGGGCGCGTACATTCAGTACTTC. Translating it yields CASSLYRGAYIQYF.

This clone has a handful of counts. This chain uses TRBV5-1 with TRBJ2-1, with TRBD1 identical over 8 bases. The V gene's germline CDR1 is SGHRS and CDR2 YFSETQ. This CDR3 has 14 residues. Trimming removed 4 bases from V and 5 bases from J; junction bases left unmatched: 5. The CDR3 is CASSPGQGNNEQFF. The DNA for the CDR3 is TGCGCCAGCAGCCCCGGACAGGGAAACAATGAGCAGTTCTTC.

The CDR3 is CASSKLQGDNNEQFF. The CDR3 nucleotides are TGTGCCAGCAGTAAGTTACAGGGGGATAACAATGAGCAGTTCTTC. V and J are TRBV6-4 and TRBJ2-1, with 8 bases fitting TRBD1. The CDR3 has 15 residues. The V and J ends lost 5 bases and 5 bases, in that order; junction bases with no gene match: 8. The germline V gene has CDR1 MRHNA and CDR2 SNTAGT.

The rearrangement uses TRBV27 and TRBJ2-7, with D perhaps matching TRBD2 (5 bases). The ends were cut back, 7 bases at V and 5 bases at J, with 9 bases in the middle. This CDR3 is built from 11 residues. The germline gives CDR1 MNHEY, CDR2 SMNVEV (reference sequence). CDR3 sequence (DNA): TGTGCCAGCATACTAGGCCACGAGCAGTACTTC. Its translation: CASILGHEQYF.

This clone has more than one count but fewer than ten. The chain joins TRBV7-9 to TRBJ2-3; weak D call: TRBD2 (6 bases). Germline-derived CDR1 and CDR2 are SEHNR and FQNEAQ (reference sequence). The CDR3 sequence is 15 residues long. V was pared by 6 bases and J by 2 bases, with 15 bases between. In DNA, the CDR3 is TGTGCCAGCAGACCCGGGAGCCAGGTCACAGATACGCAGTATTTT. Translating it yields CASRPGSQVTDTQYF.

V gene TRBV14 combines with J gene TRBJ2-2; tentative D call: TRBD2 (5 bases). Germline V gene lookup returns CDR1 SGHDN and CDR2 FVKESK. Deletions cut 4 bases from V and 3 bases from J, with 12 bases between. This CDR3 has 15 residues. CDR3 loop: CASSPRGLDTGELFF. Here the CDR3 DNA reads TGTGCCAGCAGCCCGAGAGGACTCGACACCGGGGAGCTGTTTTTT.

This clone was observed a few times. The rearrangement joins TRBV14 to TRBJ1-1; possibly TRBD1 for D (6 bases). CDR3 size: 15 residues. V was clipped by 1 base and J by 1 base, with 10 bases between them. Germline-derived CDR1 and CDR2 are SGHDN and FVKESK. For the CDR3, the DNA is TGTGCCAGCAGCCAAGCAAGGACAGCGAACACTGAAGCTTTCTTT. This encodes CASSQARTANTEAFF.

This clone was found a few times. V is TRBV7-2 and J is TRBJ2-1, with 10 positions matching TRBD2. Germline V CDR1 and CDR2: SGHTA, FQGNSA. The CDR3 runs to 17 residues. With 5 bases clipped from V and 0 bases from J, the junction kept 7 bases outside the gene matches. The CDR3 DNA is TGTGCCAGCAGCAAAGGACTAGCGGACGCCTCCTACAATGAGCAGTTCTTC. Translation gives CASSKGLADASYNEQFF.

This CDR3 is CASSPGTDFEAFF. CDR3 coding DNA: TGCGCCAGCAGCCCCGGGACAGACTTTGAAGCTTTCTTT. The V and J genes are TRBV5-1 and TRBJ1-1; TRBD1 matches at 7 bases. V gave up 4 bases and J gave up 7 bases; unmatched junction bases: 7. CDR1 and CDR2 (germline): SGHRS, YFSETQ. CDR3 size: 13 residues.

V is TRBV4-2 and J is TRBJ2-7; TRBD1 matches 10 bases. Germline values: CDR1 LGHNA, CDR2 YNFKEQ. The CDR3 runs 16 residues. V shed 4 bases and J 5 bases; nucleotides not matched to a gene: 11. The CDR3, as DNA: TGTGCCAGCAGCCTAAGACCGACAGGGGGCTTCCACGAGCAGTACTTC. The encoded protein is CASSLRPTGGFHEQYF.

The CDR3 protein is CASSSPGLAGLNTGELFF. CDR3 in DNA: TGTGCCAGTAGTAGCCCGGGACTAGCGGGGTTGAACACCGGGGAGCTGTTTTTT. The rearrangement uses TRBV19 and TRBJ2-2; the match to TRBD2 covers 13 bases. V lost 4 bases and J lost 1; bases outside the gene matches: 6. CDR3 length: 18 amino acids. CDR1 is LNHDA, CDR2 SQIVND, per germline (reference sequence). The variable domain in full, with the rest retrieved from reference TRBV19 and TRBJ2-2, is DGGITQSPKYLFRKEGQNVTLSCEQNLNHDAMYWYRQDPGQGLRLIYYSQIVNDFQKGDIAEGYSVSREKKESFPLTVTSAQKNPTAFYLCASSSPGLAGLNTGELFFGEGSRLTVL.

The V and J genes are TRBV15 and TRBJ2-1; tentative D call: TRBD1 (6 bases). CDR1 is LNHNV, CDR2 YYDKDF, per germline (reference sequence). V was clipped by 5 bases and J by 0 bases, with 11 bases between them. This CDR3 is 15 amino acids long. CDR3 coding DNA: TGTGCCACCAGCTCGGGCAGGGGCTCCTACAATGAGCAGTTCTTC. Its protein is CATSSGRGSYNEQFF.

The chain couples TRBV9 to TRBJ1-1, with D possibly matching TRBD1 (5 bases). Germline lookup yields CDR1 SGDLS and CDR2 YYNGEE. The ends were cut back, 5 bases at V and 4 bases at J, with 15 bases in the middle. The CDR3 extends over 14 amino acids. The CDR3 sequence is CASSPGPGGTEAFF. DNA for the CDR3: TGTGCCAGCAGTCCGGGGCCGGGGGGCACTGAAGCTTTCTTT.

This chain connects TRBV5-4 to TRBJ2-7; weak D call: TRBD2 (7 bases). The ends were cut back, 4 bases at V and 2 bases at J, with 16 bases in the middle. The length of the CDR3 is 15 residues. Per germline, CDR1 SGHNT and CDR2 YYREEE (reference sequence). The CDR3 sequence is CASSRGGGQAYEQYF. In nucleotides, the CDR3 is TGTGCCAGCAGCCGAGGCGGGGGACAAGCCTACGAGCAGTACTTC.